One TCR beta chain is described in this entry. Its antigen is unknown. The data were obtained in a study of a mutant IDH1 vaccine in newly diagnosed glioma. Time point in this sample: week 35, safety follow-up. Topical imiquimod was applied with each vaccine dose, which held 300 ug of mutant IDH1 20-mer peptide. Sequencing was performed with immunoSEQ multiplex PCR; in TCRdb, only in-frame clones are kept and a portion is missing. The sample carries about 48,000 clones, over 60% recorded once. The CDR3 consists of 16 residues. V was cut by 1 base and J by 3 bases, with 15 bases left in between. Germline CDR1 and CDR2: SGHNT and YENEEA.

Sequenced here: PBMCs, sampled from a glioma patient whose treatment included an IDH1 peptide vaccine. This chain connects TRBV11-3 to TRBJ1-2; weak D call: TRBD1 (6 bases). The receptor's source is a man in his forties or fifties with glioma. The CDR3: CASSLGPAGDDYGYTF. CDR3 in DNA: TGTGCCAGCAGCTTAGGGCCCGCAGGGGACGACTATGGCTACACCTTC.